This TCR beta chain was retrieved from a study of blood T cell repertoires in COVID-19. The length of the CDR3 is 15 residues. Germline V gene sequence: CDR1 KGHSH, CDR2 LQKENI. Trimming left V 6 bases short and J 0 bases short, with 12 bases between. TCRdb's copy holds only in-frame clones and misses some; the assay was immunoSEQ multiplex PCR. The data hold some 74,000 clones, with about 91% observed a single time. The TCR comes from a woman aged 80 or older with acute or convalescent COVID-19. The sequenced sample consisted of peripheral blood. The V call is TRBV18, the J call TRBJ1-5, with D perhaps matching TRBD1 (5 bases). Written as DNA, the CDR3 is TGTGCCAGCTCCCCAGGGAGAGATAGCAATCAGCCCCAGCATTTT. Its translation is CASSPGRDSNQPQHF.